Each of the 17 T cell receptor beta chains below was sequenced from the same sample in a study of shared clonotypes between healthy human individuals. Repertoires were generated with immunoSEQ multiplex PCR, while TCRdb's copy carries only in-frame clones and drops some. The sample lists about 820,000 clones, around 93% seen once, with less than 25% in the top ten. The naive CD8 subset, CD45RO-negative cells positively selected for CCR7, excluded terminally differentiated effector memory CD45RA+ cells. The sequencing input was naive CD8+ T cells sorted from blood. The receptor source for this set is a young man in good health.

The chain is built from TRBV28 and TRBJ1-5; D is unclear. CDR3 length: 13 residues. Trimming took 6 bases from V and 4 from J, leaving 10 bases between them. Germline V gene lookup returns CDR1 MDHEN and CDR2 SYDVKM. CDR3 amino acids: CASRYSANQPQHF. The CDR3 DNA follows: TGTGCCAGCAGGTATTCGGCGAATCAGCCCCAGCATTTT.

The chain recombines TRBV6-6 with TRBJ1-1; D not certain. The CDR3 totals 12 residues. Trimming pared 6 bases from V and 3 bases from J, leaving 8 bases between. Germline CDR1 is MNHNY and CDR2 is SVGAGI (reference sequence). CDR3 in amino acids: CASRDLYTEAFF. The CDR3 DNA follows: TGTGCCAGCAGGGATCTTTACACTGAAGCTTTCTTT.

The chain employs TRBV9 and TRBJ2-3; D possibly corresponds to TRBD2 (5 bases). CDR1 is SGDLS, CDR2 YYNGEE, per germline. The CDR3 runs to 14 residues. V was trimmed by 0 bases and J by 5 bases, leaving 10 bases between them. The DNA of the CDR3 is TGTGCCAGCAGCGTAGGGGTTAGCGAAGATACGCAGTATTTT. It codes for CASSVGVSEDTQYF.

This clone was picked up one time. Other DNA sequences within the sample encode an identical CDR3. V and J are TRBV27 and TRBJ2-1; 14 nucleotides match TRBD2. CDR1 and CDR2 from the germline V gene are MNHEY and SMNVEV (reference sequence). The CDR3 has 17 residues. With 6 bases clipped from V and 0 bases from J, the junction kept 4 bases outside the gene matches. The CDR3 sequence is CASRFGTSGSSYNEQFF. The CDR3 nucleotides are TGTGCCAGCAGGTTCGGGACTAGCGGGAGCTCCTACAATGAGCAGTTCTTC.

This chain uses TRBV5-1 with TRBJ2-7; TRBD1 matches 9 bases. The CDR3 covers 15 residues. CDR1 is SGHRS and CDR2 is YFSETQ in the germline V gene. V trimming: 4 bases; J trimming: 8 bases; junction bases outside the gene matches: 13. As DNA, the CDR3 is TGCGCCAGCAGCCCGTCCGGGACAGGGCGTACGCAGCAGTACTTC. As protein: CASSPSGTGRTQQYF.

The chain uses TRBV5-6 and TRBJ1-2, with D hard to call. Trimming removed 3 bases from V and 0 bases from J, with 12 bases in between. Looked up from germline, CDR1 is SGHDT and CDR2 is YYEEEE. The CDR3 runs to 15 residues. The CDR3 DNA reads as TGTGCCAGCAGCTCCCTTGGCGGAACTAACTATGGCTACACCTTC. Its translation: CASSSLGGTNYGYTF.

This clone was seen a single time. The CDR3 sequence: CASQPLSTDTQYF. The DNA for the CDR3 is TGTGCCTCACAGCCTCTTAGCACAGATACGCAGTATTTT. The chain joins TRBV10-3 to TRBJ2-3; D remains ambiguous. Trimming took 11 bases from V and 0 from J, leaving 12 bases between them. The CDR3 has 13 amino acids. Germline lookup yields CDR1 ENHRY and CDR2 SYGVKD.

The V and J genes are TRBV28 and TRBJ1-1; 9 bases align to TRBD1. CDR3 size: 16 residues. The junction had 5 bases not matched to a gene; V was cut back by 2 bases and J by 1 base. CDR1 and CDR2 from the germline V gene are MDHEN and SYDVKM. CDR3 sequence reads: CASSLTGGFSNTEAFF. The CDR3 bases are TGTGCCAGCAGTTTAACAGGGGGCTTCTCGAACACTGAAGCTTTCTTT. The whole variable domain, remainder taken from reference TRBV28 and TRBJ1-1, is DVKVTQSSRYLVKRTGEKVFLECVQDMDHENMFWYRQDPGLGLRLIYFSYDVKMKEKGDIPEGYSVSREKKERFSLILESASTNQTSMYLCASSLTGGFSNTEAFFGQGTRLTVV.

Concerning this clone itself: Within the sample, other DNA sequences also encode this same CDR3. The J gene is TRBJ2-1, the V gene TRBV7-3, with 14 bases fitting TRBD2. The CDR3 runs 15 residues. The junction had 6 bases not matched to a gene; V was cut back by 6 bases and J by 8 bases. CDR1 is SGHTA, CDR2 FQGTGA, per germline. CDR3 DNA sequence: TGTGCCAGCAGTTTGGGACTAGCGGGAGTTTATGAGCAGTTCTTC. Translated, it gives CASSLGLAGVYEQFF.

V is TRBV6-6 and J is TRBJ2-2; tentatively, D is TRBD2 (5 bases). Germline V gene lookup returns CDR1 MNHNY and CDR2 SVGAGI (reference sequence). This CDR3 comprises 15 residues. Deletions cut 1 base from V and 1 base from J, with 7 bases between. DNA of the CDR3: TGTGCCAGCAGTTACTTAGAGGGGAACACCGGGGAGCTGTTTTTT. This codes for CASSYLEGNTGELFF.

This rearrangement joins TRBV29-1 to TRBJ2-1, with D hard to call. The CDR3 covers 14 residues. V lost 5 bases and J lost 5, with 16 bases in between. The germline V gene has CDR1 SQVTM and CDR2 ANQGSEA. The CDR3 reads CSVLRQIWDNEQFF. The DNA of the CDR3 is TGCAGCGTTTTACGGCAAATCTGGGACAATGAGCAGTTCTTC.

The chain has TRBV7-9 and TRBJ2-3; 7 nucleotides align to TRBD1. Germline assignment: CDR1 SEHNR and CDR2 FQNEAQ (reference sequence). Germline trimming cut 5 bases from V and 2 bases from J; bases unmatched to any gene: 10. The length of the CDR3 is 16 residues. The CDR3 region has the DNA TGTGCCAGCAGCCTACCCTCGGACAGGCTCACAGATACGCAGTATTTT. It yields the protein CASSLPSDRLTDTQYF.

This clone appeared once. The chain joins TRBV21-1 to TRBJ1-5. TRBV21-1 is designated a pseudogene. The CDR3 runs to 13 residues. The CDR3 spells CASREGRNQPQHF. Here the CDR3 DNA reads TGTGCCAGCAGGGAGGGCAGGAATCAGCCCCAGCATTTT.

This chain uses TRBV19 with TRBJ1-1; D not certain. CDR1 is LNHDA and CDR2 is SQIVND in the germline V gene (reference sequence). The CDR3 spans 14 residues. Trimming cost V 0 bases and J 7 bases, with 12 bases left between them. In DNA, the CDR3 is TGTGCCAGTAGTATAGATTGGGCACCAAATGAAGCTTTCTTT. This codes for CASSIDWAPNEAFF.

The rearrangement uses TRBV7-9 and TRBJ2-5; 10 bases align to TRBD2. There are 16 residues in the CDR3. J lost 4 bases, V lost 8 bases, and 13 bases had no gene match. Per the germline V gene, CDR1 is SEHNR and CDR2 is FQNEAQ (reference sequence). The CDR3 spells CASVIPGLAIPETQYF. DNA of the CDR3: TGTGCCAGCGTAATACCGGGACTAGCGATTCCAGAGACCCAGTACTTC.

This clone has only a few counts. V usage is TRBV7-9 and J usage is TRBJ2-7; 13 bases fit TRBD2. The CDR3 loop spans 15 amino acids. The J segment lost 2 bases and the V segment lost 4 bases, leaving 2 bases of the junction unmatched. Per the germline V gene, CDR1 is SEHNR and CDR2 is FQNEAQ (reference sequence). This chain's CDR3 is CASSSTSGRPYEQYF. The CDR3 DNA is TGTGCCAGCAGCTCGACTAGCGGGAGGCCCTACGAGCAGTACTTC.

This clone was detected once. The genes are TRBV30 and TRBJ2-7, with TRBD1 matching over 9 bases. This CDR3 has 14 residues. The V gene's germline CDR1 is GTSNPN and CDR2 SVGIG (reference sequence). Germline trimming cut 2 bases from V and 5 bases from J; bases unmatched to any gene: 7. The CDR3 loop is CAWSIGQGRHEQYF. CDR3 bases: TGTGCCTGGAGTATAGGACAGGGGAGGCACGAGCAGTACTTC.